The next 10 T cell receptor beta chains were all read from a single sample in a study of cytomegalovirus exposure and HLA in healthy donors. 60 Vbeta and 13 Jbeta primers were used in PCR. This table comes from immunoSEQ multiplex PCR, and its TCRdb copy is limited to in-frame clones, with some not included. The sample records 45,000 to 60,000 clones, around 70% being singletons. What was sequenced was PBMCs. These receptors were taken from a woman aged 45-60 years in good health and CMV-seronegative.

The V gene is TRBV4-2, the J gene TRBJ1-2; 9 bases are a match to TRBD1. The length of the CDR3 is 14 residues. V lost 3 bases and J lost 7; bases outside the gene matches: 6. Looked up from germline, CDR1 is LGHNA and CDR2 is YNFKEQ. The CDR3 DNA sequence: TGTGCCAGCAGCCAGGGACAGGGATATTCTGGCTACACCTTC. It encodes CASSQGQGYSGYTF.

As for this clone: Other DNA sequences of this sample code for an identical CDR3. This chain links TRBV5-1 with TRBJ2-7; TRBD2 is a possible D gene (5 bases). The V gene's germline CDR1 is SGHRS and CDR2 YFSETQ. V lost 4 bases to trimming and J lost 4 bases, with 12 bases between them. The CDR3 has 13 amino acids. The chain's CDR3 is CASSLRTAYEQYF. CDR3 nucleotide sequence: TGCGCCAGCAGCCTCCGGACTGCATACGAGCAGTACTTC.

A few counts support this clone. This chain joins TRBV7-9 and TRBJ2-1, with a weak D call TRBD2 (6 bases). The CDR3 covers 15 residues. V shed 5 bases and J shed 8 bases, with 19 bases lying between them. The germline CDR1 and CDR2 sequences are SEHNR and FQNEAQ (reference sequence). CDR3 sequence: CASSARGATGDEQFF. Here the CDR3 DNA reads TGTGCCAGCAGCGCCCGTGGGGCTACGGGGGATGAGCAGTTCTTC.

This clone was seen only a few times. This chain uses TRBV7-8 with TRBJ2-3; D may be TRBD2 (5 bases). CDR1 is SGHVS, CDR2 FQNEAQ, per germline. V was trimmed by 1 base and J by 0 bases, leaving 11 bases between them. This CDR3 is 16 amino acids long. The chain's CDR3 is CASSLGASLSTDTQYF. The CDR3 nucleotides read TGTGCCAGCAGCTTAGGGGCTAGCCTGAGCACAGATACGCAGTATTTT.

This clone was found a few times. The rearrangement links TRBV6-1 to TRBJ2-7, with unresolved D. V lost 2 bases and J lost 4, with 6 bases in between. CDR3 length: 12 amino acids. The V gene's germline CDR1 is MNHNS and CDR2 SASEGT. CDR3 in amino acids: CASSELAYEQYF. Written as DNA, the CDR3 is TGTGCCAGCAGTGAATTAGCTTACGAGCAGTACTTC.

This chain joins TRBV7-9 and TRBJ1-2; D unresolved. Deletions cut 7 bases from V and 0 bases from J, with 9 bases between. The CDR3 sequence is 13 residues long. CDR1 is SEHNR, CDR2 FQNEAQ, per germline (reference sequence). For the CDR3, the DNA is TGTGCCAGCAATGGAGAAGCTAACTATGGCTACACCTTC. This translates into CASNGEANYGYTF.

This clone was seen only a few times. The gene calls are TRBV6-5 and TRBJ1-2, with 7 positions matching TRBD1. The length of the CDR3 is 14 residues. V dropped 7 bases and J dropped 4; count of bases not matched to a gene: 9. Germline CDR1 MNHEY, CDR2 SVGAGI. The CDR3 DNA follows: TGTGCCAGCAACCGGCGACAGGGTGGCTATGGCTACACCTTC. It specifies CASNRRQGGYGYTF.

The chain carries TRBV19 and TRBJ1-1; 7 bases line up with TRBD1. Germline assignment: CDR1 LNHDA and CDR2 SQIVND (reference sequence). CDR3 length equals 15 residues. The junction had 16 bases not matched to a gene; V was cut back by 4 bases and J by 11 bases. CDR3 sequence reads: CASSNGNRGLLVAFF. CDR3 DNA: TGTGCCAGTAGTAATGGAAACAGGGGATTGCTAGTGGCTTTCTTT. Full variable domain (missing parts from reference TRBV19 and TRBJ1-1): DGGITQSPKYLFRKEGQNVTLSCEQNLNHDAMYWYRQDPGQGLRLIYYSQIVNDFQKGDIAEGYSVSREKKESFPLTVTSAQKNPTAFYLCASSNGNRGLLVAFFGQGTRLTVV.

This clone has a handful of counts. The CDR3 protein is CASSDGLAGAHSYNEQFF. In DNA form, the CDR3 reads TGTGCCAGCAGTGACGGACTAGCGGGGGCCCACTCCTACAATGAGCAGTTCTTC. The chain recombines TRBV6-1 with TRBJ2-1, with 13 nucleotides matching TRBD2. Per germline, CDR1 MNHNS and CDR2 SASEGT. V shed 3 bases, J shed 0 bases, and the junction held 5 bases outside the gene matches. This CDR3 contains 18 residues.

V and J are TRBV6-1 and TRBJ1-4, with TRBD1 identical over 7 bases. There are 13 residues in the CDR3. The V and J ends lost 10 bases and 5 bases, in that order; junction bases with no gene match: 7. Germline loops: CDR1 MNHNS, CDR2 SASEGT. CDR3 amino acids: CATDRDRNEKLFF. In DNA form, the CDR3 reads TGTGCCACCGACCGGGACAGAAATGAAAAACTGTTTTTT.